Listed here are 20 T cell receptor beta chains from one sample, sequenced in a study of graft-versus-host responses after intestinal transplantation. Tissue processing of the graft released intraepithelial and lamina propria lymphocytes from it. Produced via immunoSEQ multiplex PCR; TCRdb's table is partial and in-frame only. The table records more than 9,000 clones, 86% of them present only once. The specimen comprised ileum tissue, sampled less than 850 days after intestinal transplantation. The receptors stem from a human patient who received an intestinal transplant, so some T cells may come from the graft donor.

The chain links TRBV7-3 to TRBJ1-6; tentatively, D is TRBD1 (5 bases). This CDR3 has 13 amino acids. Germline lookup yields CDR1 SGHTA and CDR2 FQGTGA. The V and J ends lost 0 bases and 10 bases respectively, with 7 bases between them. The DNA for the CDR3 is TGTGCCAGCAGCTTAACGGGGGACTCACCCCTCCACTTT. Translated, it gives CASSLTGDSPLHF.

As DNA, the CDR3 is TGTGCCAGCAGTTTAACTTTTCCCGGACAGAACATAAATGAAAAACTGTTTTTT. Translated, it gives CASSLTFPGQNINEKLFF. This sequence joins TRBV27 and TRBJ1-4, with a tentative D call TRBD1 (6 bases). The germline V gene has CDR1 MNHEY and CDR2 SMNVEV (reference sequence). The V end was cut by 2 bases, the J end by 5 bases, with 21 bases between. The CDR3 runs to 18 residues.

The chain has TRBV19 and TRBJ1-1, with unresolved D. Per the germline V gene, CDR1 is LNHDA and CDR2 is SQIVND (reference sequence). Trimming took off 3 bases at V and 4 bases at J, with 9 bases between the two ends. This CDR3 is 13 amino acids long. The CDR3 region is CASSIGVITEAFF. CDR3 nucleotide sequence: TGTGCCAGTAGTATTGGGGTTATCACTGAAGCTTTCTTT.

In regard to this clone: This specimen includes other DNA sequences encoding the same CDR3. The chain is built from TRBV11-2 and TRBJ1-6; D ambiguous. CDR3 length equals 12 residues. Between the trimmed V and J ends, which lost 1 base and 6 bases, there was a span of 1 base. Per the germline V gene, CDR1 is SGHAT and CDR2 is FQNNGV. The CDR3 sequence: CASSLVNSPLHF. In DNA, the CDR3 is TGTGCCAGCAGCTTAGTTAATTCACCCCTCCACTTT.

The rearrangement links TRBV11-1 to TRBJ2-3; TRBD2 matches at 7 bases. The V and J ends lost 5 bases and 5 bases, in that order; junction bases with no gene match: 7. The CDR3 spans 14 residues. The germline gives CDR1 SGHAT, CDR2 FQDESV (reference sequence). CDR3 nucleotide sequence: TGTGCCAGCAGCGGGAGTGGGGGGGGAGATACGCAGTATTTT. Residues: CASSGSGGGDTQYF.

The CDR3 region is CASSLHGSGEETQYF. The CDR3 nucleotides read TGTGCCAGCAGCTTACATGGGAGCGGGGAAGAGACCCAGTACTTC. This chain joins TRBV7-6 and TRBJ2-5; 7 bases agree with TRBD2. This CDR3 has 15 residues. J lost 3 bases, V lost 2 bases, and 6 bases had no gene match. CDR1 is SGHVS and CDR2 is FNYEAQ in the germline V gene.

The V call is TRBV12-5, the J call TRBJ2-5; 8 bases match TRBD2. CDR3 length equals 13 residues. Germline CDR1 is LGHNT and CDR2 is FRNRAP. With 3 bases clipped from V and 5 bases from J, the junction kept 2 bases outside the gene matches. CDR3 bases: TGTGCTAGTGGTTTAGCGGGAGTGGAGACCCAGTACTTC. It encodes CASGLAGVETQYF.

The V gene is TRBV5-1, the J gene TRBJ2-5, with a tentative D call TRBD1 (5 bases). CDR3 size: 14 residues. With 0 bases removed from V and 5 bases from J, the gap between germline ends came to 11 bases. Germline V gives CDR1 SGHRS, CDR2 YFSETQ. CDR3 in DNA: TGCGCCAGCAGCTTGGAAGGCAGGGATGAGACCCAGTACTTC. The encoded protein is CASSLEGRDETQYF.

The gene calls are TRBV4-2 and TRBJ1-3; 7 nucleotides match TRBD1. V lost 0 bases, J lost 1 base, and 6 bases stayed unmatched. The CDR3 contains 17 residues. The V gene's germline CDR1 is LGHNA and CDR2 YNFKEQ. The CDR3 here is CASSQDGTARSGNTIYF. The CDR3 coding sequence is TGTGCCAGCAGCCAAGACGGGACAGCGAGGTCTGGAAACACCATATATTTT.

The rearrangement joins TRBV18 to TRBJ1-2; TRBD1 matches 7 bases. With 4 bases clipped from V and 6 bases from J, the junction kept 8 bases outside the gene matches. The CDR3 extends over 14 amino acids. Germline CDR1 is KGHSH and CDR2 is LQKENI. The CDR3 here is CASSRAGTEDGYTF. CDR3 bases: TGTGCCAGCTCACGTGCCGGGACAGAGGATGGCTACACCTTC.

A single count supports this clone. The CDR3 region is CASSLVVTGTGELFF. CDR3 nucleotides: TGTGCCAGCAGCTTGGTTGTCACCGGCACCGGGGAGCTGTTTTTT. The V and J genes are TRBV5-4 and TRBJ2-2; D gene unclear. This CDR3 comprises 15 residues. Germline V gene data show CDR1 as SGHNT and CDR2 as YYREEE (reference sequence). Trimming removed 0 bases from V and 4 bases from J, with 10 bases in between.

The chain uses TRBV6-5 and TRBJ2-1, with 13 nucleotides matching TRBD2. Germline V gene lookup returns CDR1 MNHEY and CDR2 SVGAGI. The junction had 7 bases not matched to a gene; V was cut back by 4 bases and J by 10 bases. The CDR3 covers 15 residues. CDR3 DNA sequence: TGTGCCAGCAGTTTGACTAGCGGGAGGCCAGGAGAGCAGTTCTTC. Its translation: CASSLTSGRPGEQFF.

The chain couples TRBV2 to TRBJ1-1; the match to TRBD1 covers 8 bases. This CDR3 comprises 15 residues. The ends lost 9 bases at V and 1 base at J; junction bases unmatched: 10. The germline V gene encodes CDR1 SNHLY and CDR2 FYNNEI. The CDR3 region is CASFLPGQENTEAFF. As DNA, the CDR3 is TGTGCCAGTTTTCTTCCGGGACAGGAGAACACTGAAGCTTTCTTT. The full variable domain, in which reference TRBV2 and TRBJ1-1 provide the parts outside the CDR3, is EPEVTQTPSHQVTQMGQEVILRCVPISNHLYFYWYRQILGQKVEFLVSFYNNEISEKSEIFDDQFSVERPDGSNFTLKIRSTKLEDSAMYFCASFLPGQENTEAFFGQGTRLTVV.

The V and J genes are TRBV12-5 and TRBJ2-7, with TRBD2 matching 7 bases. J gave up 2 bases and V 3 bases, and 4 bases lay outside the gene matches. Germline V gene lookup returns CDR1 LGHNT and CDR2 FRNRAP. The CDR3 totals 14 residues. For the CDR3, the DNA is TGTGCTAGTGGTTTTGAGCGGGGAGCCTACGAGCAGTACTTC. Translation: CASGFERGAYEQYF.

The chain combines TRBV9 with TRBJ2-3; perhaps TRBD1 as D (6 bases). Germline V gene data show CDR1 as SGDLS and CDR2 as YYNGEE. Trimming stripped 0 bases from V and 2 bases from J, with 10 bases between. The CDR3 extends over 15 amino acids. This CDR3 reads CASSVVGAVTDTQYF. The CDR3 DNA reads as TGTGCCAGCAGCGTAGTGGGGGCGGTCACAGATACGCAGTATTTT.

This clone turned up a few times. The rearrangement uses TRBV10-1 and TRBJ2-1; TRBD2 might be the D (5 bases). The germline V gene encodes CDR1 WNHNN and CDR2 SYGVQD (reference sequence). This CDR3 spans 12 amino acids. V gave up 8 bases and J gave up 3 bases, with 8 bases separating them. The CDR3 DNA is TGCGCCAGCGGGAGAGGCTACAATGAGCAGTTCTTC. Protein product: CASGRGYNEQFF.

The chain recombines TRBV7-3 with TRBJ2-5; no firm D call. Germline-derived CDR1 and CDR2 are SGHTA and FQGTGA. The CDR3 runs to 13 residues. V gave up 6 bases and J gave up 5 bases, with 13 bases separating them. The CDR3 loop is CASSSQPRETQYF. The DNA for the CDR3 is TGTGCCAGCAGTTCACAGCCTCGGGAGACCCAGTACTTC. The full variable domain, with the rest looked up from reference TRBV7-3 and TRBJ2-5, is GAGVSQTPSNKVTEKGKYVELRCDPISGHTALYWYRQSLGQGPEFLIYFQGTGAADDSGLPNDRFFAVRPEGSVSTLKIQRTERGDSAVYLCASSSQPRETQYFGPGTRLLVL.

This clone turned up a few times. Other DNA sequences within the sample encode an identical CDR3. The chain joins TRBV18 to TRBJ2-1, with 11 bases matching TRBD1. The V gene's germline CDR1 is KGHSH and CDR2 LQKENI. The CDR3 is 15 residues long. V lost 0 bases to trimming and J lost 6 bases; unmatched junction nucleotides: 1. CDR3 nucleotides: TGTGCCAGCTCACCACCGGACAGGGGGCGCAATGAGCAGTTCTTC. It translates to CASSPPDRGRNEQFF.

The chain links TRBV5-3 to TRBJ1-6; tentative D call: TRBD1 (6 bases). TRBV5-3 is reported as an ORF; its role is uncertain. Trimming shortened V by 8 bases and J by 8 bases, and 17 bases separated the two germline ends. The length of the CDR3 is 14 residues. The DNA of the CDR3 is TGTGCCAGCAGCATCGGACAGCTTCATTCACCCCTCCACTTT. It encodes CASSIGQLHSPLHF.

This sequence joins TRBV27 and TRBJ2-7; the D is unclear. Germline CDR1 MNHEY, CDR2 SMNVEV (reference sequence). The V end lost 4 bases, the J end lost 3 bases, and 10 bases lay between the germline ends. The CDR3 contains 13 residues. CDR3 in DNA: TGTGCCAGCAGTTCAGGAGAGGTCTACGAGCAGTACTTC. Translated, it gives CASSSGEVYEQYF.